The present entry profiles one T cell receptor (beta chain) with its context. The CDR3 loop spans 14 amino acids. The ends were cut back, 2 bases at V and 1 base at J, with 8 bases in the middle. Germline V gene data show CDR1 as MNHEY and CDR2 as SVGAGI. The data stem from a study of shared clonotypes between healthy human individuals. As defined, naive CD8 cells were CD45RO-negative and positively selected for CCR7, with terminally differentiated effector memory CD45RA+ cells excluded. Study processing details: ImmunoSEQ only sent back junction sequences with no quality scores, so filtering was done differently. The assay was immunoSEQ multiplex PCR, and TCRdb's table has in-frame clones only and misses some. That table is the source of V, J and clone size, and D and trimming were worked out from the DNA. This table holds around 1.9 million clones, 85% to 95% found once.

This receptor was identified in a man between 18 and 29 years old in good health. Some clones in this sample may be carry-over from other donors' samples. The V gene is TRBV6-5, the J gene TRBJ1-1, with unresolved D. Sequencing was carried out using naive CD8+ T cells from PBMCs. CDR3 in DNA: TGTGCCAGCAGTTACGGCGGCTCGAACACTGAAGCTTTCTTT. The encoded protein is CASSYGGSNTEAFF.